This T cell receptor beta chain was sequenced in a study of HIV-infected patients and healthy controls (dated by TCRdb to between 2014 and 2016). The CDR3 numbers 15 residues from cysteine through phenylalanine. Of all the DNA, just the CDR3 is kept, 45 bases in frame from base 1. V and J are truncated by 3 bases and 3 bases respectively, leaving an intervening sequence of 12 bases. The CDR1 and CDR2 encoded by the germline V gene are MDHEN and SYDVKM. The library was obtained by 5' RACE. The instrument given in TCRdb is Illumina MiSeq. The public reads were reanalyzed by TCRdb: fastp trimming at Q25, MiXCR alignment, in-frame beta chains only. Entries that share a CDR3 protein sequence are merged under the most common genes and DNA. A total of tens of thousands of distinct CDR3 sequences appear in this sample, about 16% of them only once. Together, the top ten hold approximately 5% of the sample. On this clonotype: Its antigen remains undetermined. Base qualities are not at hand, and no much larger clone is one base apart.

The sample consisted of CD4+ T cells from blood. This sequence uses TRBV28 and TRBJ1-5; TRBD1 is possibly the D segment (6 matching bases). This receptor was taken from a human donor in good health. The CDR3 here reads CASSLEGQLNQPQHF. The nucleotide sequence is given as TGTGCCAGCAGTTTGGAAGGACAGCTCAATCAGCCCCAGCATTTT. The variable domain in full, with residues beyond the CDR3 obtained from the reference TRBV28 and TRBJ1-5 genes, is DVKVTQSSRYLVKRTGEKVFLECVQDMDHENMFWYRQDPGLGLRLIYFSYDVKMKEKGDIPEGYSVSREKKERFSLILESASTNQTSMYLCASSLEGQLNQPQHFGDGTRLSIL.